These 11 T cell receptor beta chains were all obtained from the same sample, sequenced in a study of T cells in Graves' hyperthyroidism and ophthalmopathy. TCR beta CDR3 regions were amplified from RNA transcripts. First-round RT-PCR targeting the TCR CDR3 was performed with the HTBI primer set. TCRdb re-analysed the multiplex PCR reads in MiXCR, keeping a single row per CDR3 protein. This repertoire shows hundreds of thousands of distinct CDR3 sequences, around 16% found once; its top ten account for approximately 7.5%. Material: blood. Receptor source: a woman between 18 and 29 years old with Graves' hyperthyroidism.

This clonotype appeared many times. The chain recombines TRBV6-1 with TRBJ1-4; D is undetermined. Looked up from germline, CDR1 is MNHNS and CDR2 is SASEGT. Trimming left V 3 bases short and J 8 bases short, with 13 bases between. This CDR3 is built from 14 residues. In nucleotides, the CDR3 is TGTGCCAGCAGTGAGTACGGAAGGGAGGAAAAACTGTTTTTT. Protein: CASSEYGREEKLFF.

This clonotype was seen at least ten times. The chain couples TRBV12-3 or TRBV12-4 to TRBJ2-7; the match to TRBD2 covers 7 bases. CDR3 size: 15 residues. With V trimmed by 7 bases and J by 2 bases, 11 bases remained unmatched. The CDR3 DNA reads as TGTGCCAGCACCCTGGGGCTAGCGGACCCCTACGAGCAGTACTTC. Translation gives CASTLGLADPYEQYF.

This clonotype was counted at least ten times. CDR3 sequence: CASSDNRGSYNEQFF. The CDR3 DNA sequence: TGTGCCAGCAGTGACAACAGGGGCTCCTACAATGAGCAGTTCTTC. The chain employs TRBV2 and TRBJ2-1; 7 positions match TRBD1. Germline trimming cut 3 bases from V and 0 bases from J; bases unmatched to any gene: 2. Germline V gene lookup returns CDR1 SNHLY and CDR2 FYNNEI. This CDR3 contains 15 residues. Full variable domain (rest looked up from reference TRBV2 and TRBJ2-1): EPEVTQTPSHQVTQMGQEVILRCVPISNHLYFYWYRQILGQKVEFLVSFYNNEISEKSEIFDDQFSVERPDGSNFTLKIRSTKLEDSAMYFCASSDNRGSYNEQFFGPGTRLTVL.

This clonotype appeared many times. This chain's CDR3 is CASSLLGQATSGANVLTF. The CDR3 DNA reads TGTGCCAGCAGTTTGCTGGGACAGGCTACTTCTGGGGCCAACGTCCTGACTTTC. The rearrangement joins TRBV28 to TRBJ2-6, with 8 bases lining up with TRBD1. Germline V gives CDR1 MDHEN, CDR2 SYDVKM. V lost 3 bases and J lost 1; bases outside the gene matches: 8. The CDR3 length is 18 residues.

DNA for the CDR3: TGTGCCAGCAGTTTAGACGGGGGCTCTGGGGCCAACGTCCTGACTTTC. This encodes CASSLDGGSGANVLTF. V is TRBV5-6 and J is TRBJ2-6, with D perhaps TRBD2 (6 bases). Trimming took 5 bases from V and 0 from J, leaving 12 bases between them. Germline CDR1 reads SGHDT; CDR2 reads YYEEEE. This CDR3 contains 16 residues. Variable domain in full (rest from reference TRBV5-6 and TRBJ2-6): DAGVTQSPTHLIKTRGQQVTLRCSPKSGHDTVSWYQQALGQGPQFIFQYYEEEERQRGNFPDRFSGHQFPNYSSELNVNALLLGDSALYLCASSLDGGSGANVLTFGAGSRLTVL.

This clonotype was counted ten times or more. This chain uses TRBV12-3 or TRBV12-4 with TRBJ2-5, with 10 bases aligning to TRBD1. J was trimmed by 3 bases and V by 7 bases; bases with no gene match: 8. The CDR3 is 15 amino acids. CDR3 region: CASNGQGTGEETQYF. The CDR3 nucleotides read TGTGCCAGCAACGGGCAGGGGACAGGGGAAGAGACCCAGTACTTC.

This rearrangement joins TRBV5-1 to TRBJ2-5; tentatively, D is TRBD2 (6 bases). Germline V gene sequence: CDR1 SGHRS, CDR2 YFSETQ. This CDR3 is built from 15 residues. Between the trimmed V and J ends, which lost 1 base and 2 bases, there was a span of 12 bases. The CDR3 loop is CASSLIAAVQETQYF. As DNA, the CDR3 is TGCGCCAGCAGCTTGATAGCGGCTGTACAAGAGACCCAGTACTTC.

This clonotype was counted between two and nine times. The chain links TRBV14 to TRBJ1-2; D unresolved. The CDR3 totals 13 residues. Germline CDR1 is SGHDN and CDR2 is FVKESK. Trimming left V 2 bases short and J 8 bases short, with 12 bases between. CDR3: CASSQLYHSGYTF. The CDR3 region has the DNA TGTGCCAGCAGCCAATTATATCATTCGGGCTACACCTTC.

This clonotype appeared many times. This sequence joins TRBV7-3 and TRBJ2-3; D is unclear. The germline V and J ends were trimmed by 1 base and 5 bases, with 10 bases remaining between them. This CDR3 is built from 14 residues. Germline values: CDR1 SGHTA, CDR2 FQGTGA. DNA of the CDR3: TGTGCCAGCAGCTTAATGCTCGCAGGAGATACGCAGTATTTT. Its translation is CASSLMLAGDTQYF.

This clonotype has at least ten counts. The chain joins TRBV6-1 to TRBJ2-5, with 8 bases matching TRBD2. The CDR3 spans 14 residues. V lost 8 bases, J lost 7 bases, and 12 bases stayed unmatched. Germline values: CDR1 MNHNS, CDR2 SASEGT. The CDR3 coding sequence is TGTGCCAGCCAGACGGGGGGGGCCTCGGGGACCCAGTACTTC. Its protein is CASQTGGASGTQYF.

The chain couples TRBV4-1 to TRBJ1-2, with 8 bases matching TRBD1. Germline V lookup: CDR1 MGHRA, CDR2 YSYEKL. V lost 0 bases and J lost 3; bases outside the gene matches: 6. CDR3 length: 16 amino acids. CDR3 residues: CASSQDEDRVDYGYTF. The CDR3 DNA sequence: TGCGCCAGCAGCCAAGATGAGGACAGGGTCGACTATGGCTACACCTTC.